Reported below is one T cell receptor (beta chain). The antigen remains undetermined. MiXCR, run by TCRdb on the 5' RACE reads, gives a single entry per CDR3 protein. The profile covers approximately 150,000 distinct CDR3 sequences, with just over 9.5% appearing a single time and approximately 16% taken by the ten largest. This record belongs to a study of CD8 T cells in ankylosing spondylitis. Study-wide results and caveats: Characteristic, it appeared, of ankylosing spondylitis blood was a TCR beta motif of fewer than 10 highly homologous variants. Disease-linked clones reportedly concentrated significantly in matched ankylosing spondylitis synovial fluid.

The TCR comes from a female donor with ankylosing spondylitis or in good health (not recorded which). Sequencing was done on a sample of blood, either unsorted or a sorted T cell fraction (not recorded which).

The CDR3 region has the DNA TGTGCCAGCAGCTACGGGGGTTTTGGCTACACCTTC. Its protein is CASSYGGFGYTF. The chain links TRBV7-2 to TRBJ1-2; weak D call: TRBD1 (5 bases). The germline V gene has CDR1 SGHTA and CDR2 FQGNSA. Trimming pared 4 bases from V and 7 bases from J, leaving 10 bases between. The CDR3 has 12 amino acids.